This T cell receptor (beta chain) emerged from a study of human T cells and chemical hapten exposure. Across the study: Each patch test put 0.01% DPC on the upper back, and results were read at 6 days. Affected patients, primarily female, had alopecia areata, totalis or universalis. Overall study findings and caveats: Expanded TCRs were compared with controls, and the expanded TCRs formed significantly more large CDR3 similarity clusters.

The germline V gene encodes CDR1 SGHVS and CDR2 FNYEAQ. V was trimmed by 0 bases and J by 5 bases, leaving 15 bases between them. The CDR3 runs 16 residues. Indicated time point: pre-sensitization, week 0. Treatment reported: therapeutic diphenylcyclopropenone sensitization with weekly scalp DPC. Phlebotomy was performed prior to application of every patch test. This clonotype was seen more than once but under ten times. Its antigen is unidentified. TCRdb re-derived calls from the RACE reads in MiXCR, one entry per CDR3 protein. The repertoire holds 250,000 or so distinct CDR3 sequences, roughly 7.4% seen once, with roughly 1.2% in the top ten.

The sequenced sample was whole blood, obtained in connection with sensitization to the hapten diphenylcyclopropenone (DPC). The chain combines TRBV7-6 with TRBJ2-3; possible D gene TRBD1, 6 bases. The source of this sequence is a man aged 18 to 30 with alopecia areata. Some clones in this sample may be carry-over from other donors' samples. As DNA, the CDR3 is TGTGCCAGCAGCTTAGCGGTAGGGGGAGAGATAGATACGCAGTATTTT. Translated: CASSLAVGGEIDTQYF. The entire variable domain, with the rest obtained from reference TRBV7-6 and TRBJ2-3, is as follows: GAGVSQSPRYKVTKRGQDVALRCDPISGHVSLYWYRQALGQGPEFLTYFNYEAQQDKSGLPNDRFSAERPEGSISTLTIQRTEQRDSAMYRCASSLAVGGEIDTQYFGPGTRLTVL.